This TCR beta chain was recovered during a study of vaccination and CD4 T cells after COVID-19. At the level of the study: Collection of post-COVID samples occurred a median around 96 days after diagnosis, spanning a range of 35 to 161. Overlapping spike peptides served as the stimulus for the cells. These peptides came from SARS-CoV-2 and from the common cold coronaviruses HCoV-NL63, HCoV-OC43 and HCoV-229E. General observations from the study: For SARS-CoV-2-reactive clonotypes, the median went from roughly 21 to 40, a nonsignificant increase.

Treatment indicated: approximately 10-day PBMC culture with coronavirus spike peptide pools or control peptides (ViraFEST assay). With the Oncomine TCR Beta short-read assay, DNA from cultured CD4+ T cells was sequenced. TCRdb called the PCR reads again in MiXCR, with one record for every CDR3 protein. Counted here are 14,000 or so distinct CDR3 sequences, roughly 54% occurring once; the ten biggest clones make up 7.5% to 10%. Trimming cost V 6 bases and J 0 bases, with 13 bases left between them. The CDR3 sequence is 15 residues long. Germline assignment: CDR1 MRHNA and CDR2 SNTAGT. Points on this clonotype: Its antigen is still unknown.

The receptor was derived from a human donor who had recovered from COVID-19. The chain recombines TRBV6-4 with TRBJ2-3; D possibly corresponds to TRBD2 (6 bases). The specimen comprised CD4+ T cells from blood, cultured in vitro, sampled before SARS-CoV-2 vaccination. The CDR3, as DNA: TGTGCCAGCAGACCCCGGGGAGGCAGCACAGATACGCAGTATTTT. Its protein is CASRPRGGSTDTQYF.